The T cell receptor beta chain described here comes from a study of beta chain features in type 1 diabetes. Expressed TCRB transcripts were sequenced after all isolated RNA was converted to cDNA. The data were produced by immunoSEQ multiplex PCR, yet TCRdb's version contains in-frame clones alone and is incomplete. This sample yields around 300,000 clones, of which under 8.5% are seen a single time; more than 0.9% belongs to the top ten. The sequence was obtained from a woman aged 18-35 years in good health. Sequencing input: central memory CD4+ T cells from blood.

CDR3 sequence: CSGAGPGIDEQFF. In DNA form, the CDR3 reads TGCAGCGGGGCGGGGCCCGGTATCGATGAGCAGTTCTTC. J is TRBJ2-1 and V is TRBV29-1, with D perhaps TRBD2 (6 bases). V shed 7 bases and J shed 8 bases, with 18 bases lying between them. The length of the CDR3 is 13 residues. The germline CDR1 and CDR2 sequences are SQVTM and ANQGSEA.